This T cell receptor (beta chain) was captured by sequencing in a study of cytomegalovirus exposure and HLA in healthy donors. With 60 Vbeta and 13 Jbeta primers, the PCR was carried out. Data came from immunoSEQ multiplex PCR; TCRdb stores just in-frame clones and leaves some out. This sample has 35,000 to 40,000 clones, with roughly 81% found just once. As to this clone: Antigen specificity is unknown. The junction shows a germline mismatch at one end, possibly a read error.

CDR3 length equals 13 residues. Germline V gene data show CDR1 as MNHEY and CDR2 as SVGAGI. Study findings and constraints: Later analysis found that TCR beta chains associated with HLA were more clonally expanded than other, equally common chains.

The receptor was derived from a man aged 25 to 45 in good health and CMV-seronegative. Material for sequencing was PBMCs. V is TRBV6-5 and J is TRBJ1-2; 7 nucleotides match TRBD1. The CDR3 coding sequence is TGTGCCAGCAGTCCCCAGGGGGGCTATGGCAACACCTTC. This gives the protein CASSPQGGYGNTF.